The 28 T cell receptor beta chains in this list originate from one sample, sequenced in a study of blood T cells in healthy people across ages. Combining a sample-barcoded 5' primer with a J-beta primer mix, a second PCR ran for roughly 6 to 12 cycles. Using its own MiXCR run on the 5' RACE reads, TCRdb lists one record per CDR3 protein. The sample has approximately 580,000 distinct CDR3 sequences, nearly 25% seen once; the top ten hold just under 9%. This sample also belongs to another study, concerning T cells of mothers and their children.

Sequenced: blood. These receptors came from a boy aged 5-17 years in good health.

The table lists this clonotype with a few counts. The CDR3 region is CSAEDRNTEAFF. The CDR3 DNA is TGCAGTGCCGAAGACAGAAACACTGAAGCTTTCTTT. This sequence joins TRBV20-1 and TRBJ1-1; D is possibly TRBD1 (5 bases). The CDR3 is 12 amino acids. Germline assignment: CDR1 DFQATT and CDR2 SNEGSKA (reference sequence). V lost 6 bases to trimming and J lost 2 bases, with 10 bases between them.

The chain carries TRBV21-1 and TRBJ2-5; the table's D call TRBD2 went unverified against the DNA. The end of the DNA is better explained by TRBJ2-7, so the J call may be wrong. TRBV21-1 is reported as a pseudogene. This CDR3 region has 14 residues. The CDR3 DNA follows: TGTGCCGCGTCCTGCAGTGTTGCCTCCCACGAGCAGTACTTC. It yields the protein CAASCSVASHEQYF.

This clonotype was recorded a few times. The J gene is TRBJ2-3, the V gene TRBV9; D unresolved. V was cut by 0 bases and J by 2 bases, with 7 bases left in between. The CDR3 consists of 14 residues. From germline, CDR1 is SGDLS and CDR2 YYNGEE. The CDR3 loop reads CASSVAGPTDTQYF. The CDR3 DNA reads TGTGCCAGCAGCGTAGCGGGCCCCACAGATACGCAGTATTTT.

The J gene is TRBJ2-2, the V gene TRBV29-1, with D perhaps TRBD1 (5 bases). The V gene's germline CDR1 is SQVTM and CDR2 ANQGSEA. This CDR3 is built from 15 residues. The CDR3 here is CRSRAHQGDTGELFF. DNA for the CDR3: TGCAGATCCCGGGCACATCAGGGTGACACCGGGGAGCTGTTTTTT.

J is TRBJ2-7 and V is TRBV18; D possibly matches TRBD1 or TRBD2 (5 bases each). V was shortened by 3 bases and J by 4 bases, with 19 bases between the two germline ends. Germline CDR1 and CDR2: KGHSH and LQKENI. This CDR3 region has 16 residues. In nucleotides, the CDR3 is TGTGCCAGCTCACCCCTCAAGGGACCATATAATTACGAGCAGTACTTC. Residues: CASSPLKGPYNYEQYF.

This clonotype was detected a few times. DNA of the CDR3: TGTGCCAGCAACCTGAGGAGGGCCGAGAACACTGAAGCTTTCTTT. Its protein is CASNLRRAENTEAFF. The chain has TRBV12-3 or TRBV12-4 and TRBJ1-1; no firm D call. V gave up 7 bases and J gave up 1 base, with 16 bases separating them. CDR3 length: 15 amino acids.

The chain has TRBV9 and TRBJ2-3; D is tentatively TRBD1 or TRBD2 (7 bases each). Looked up from germline, CDR1 is SGDLS and CDR2 is YYNGEE. The CDR3 totals 15 residues. V was shortened by 4 bases and J by 0 bases, with 12 bases between the two germline ends. In DNA form, the CDR3 reads TGTGCCAGCAGCCCAGGGGGGGTGAGCACAGATACGCAGTATTTT. As protein: CASSPGGVSTDTQYF.

In this sample, this clonotype turned up a few times. V is TRBV10-3 and J is TRBJ2-7; 7 positions match TRBD1. The germline CDR1 and CDR2 sequences are ENHRY and SYGVKD. J gave up 2 bases and V 6 bases, and 10 bases lay outside the gene matches. This CDR3 is 15 amino acids long. The CDR3 DNA reads as TGTGCCATCAGACATCGGGACAGAGAAACCTACGAGCAGTACTTC. This sequence encodes CAIRHRDRETYEQYF.

This clonotype was seen a handful of times. The J gene is TRBJ2-1, the V gene TRBV9; either TRBD1 or TRBD2 may fit D (6 bases each). The CDR3 runs 16 residues. V lost 0 bases and J lost 10, with 20 bases in between. CDR1 is SGDLS and CDR2 is YYNGEE in the germline V gene. The CDR3 DNA sequence: TGTGCCAGCAGCGTAGTTTCACAGGGTATTCGGGAGGAGCAGTTCTTC. Amino acids: CASSVVSQGIREEQFF. The complete variable domain, with remaining parts taken from reference TRBV9 and TRBJ2-1, reads DSGVTQTPKHLITATGQRVTLRCSPRSGDLSVYWYQQSLDQGLQFLIQYYNGEERAKGNILERFSAQQFPDLHSELNLSSLELGDSALYFCASSVVSQGIREEQFFGPGTRLTVL.

The genes are TRBV7-2 and TRBJ2-5; D call uncertain. CDR3 length: 16 residues. CDR1 and CDR2 (germline): SGHTA, FQGNSA. Trimming took 3 bases from V and 1 from J, leaving 15 bases between them. The DNA for the CDR3 is TGTGCCAGCAGCTTTTTGATAGGATGGGGCCAAGAGACCCAGTACTTC. Protein: CASSFLIGWGQETQYF.

This clonotype was counted a few times. This chain links TRBV21-1 with TRBJ2-3; TRBD2, as called in the table, went unchecked against the DNA. TRBV21-1 corresponds to a pseudogene. The CDR3 spans 14 residues. The CDR3 DNA reads TGTGCCAGCAAATGGGGGGGGCCCTTAGATACGCAGTATTTT. Encoded protein: CASKWGGPLDTQYF.

The chain couples TRBV29-1 to TRBJ2-7; no clear D. The CDR3 runs 12 residues. Trimming shortened V by 4 bases and J by 2 bases, and 9 bases separated the two germline ends. The germline CDR1 and CDR2 sequences are SQVTM and ANQGSEA. The CDR3 protein is CSVVGSTYEQYF. The CDR3 nucleotides read TGCAGCGTTGTTGGCAGCACCTACGAGCAGTACTTC.

In this sample, this clonotype turned up a few times. This chain uses TRBV6-2 or TRBV6-3 with TRBJ2-5; D is undetermined. V was shortened by 2 bases and J by 13 bases, with 11 bases between the two germline ends. The CDR3 consists of 11 residues. The germline CDR1 and CDR2 sequences are MNHEY and SVGEGT. The CDR3 reads CASSYQVQLYF. The DNA for the CDR3 is TGTGCCAGCAGTTACCAGGTACAGCTGTACTTC.

This clonotype was recorded a few times. V gene TRBV5-1 combines with J gene TRBJ1-6, with a tentative D call TRBD1 (5 bases). Looked up from germline, CDR1 is SGHRS and CDR2 is YFSETQ. V was clipped by 0 bases and J by 10 bases, with 8 bases between them. This CDR3 spans 13 amino acids. The CDR3 region has the DNA TGCGCCAGCAGCTTGGGAGGGGAATCACCCCTCCACTTT. Residues: CASSLGGESPLHF.

Only one count was recorded for this clonotype. With a much larger clone just one base away, this may be a read error. The CDR3 spells CASSSYTHTQYF. Written as DNA, the CDR3 is TGTGCCAGCAGCTCCTACACACATACGCAGTATTTT. The V gene is TRBV7-2, the J gene TRBJ2-3, with D unresolved. CDR1 and CDR2 (germline): SGHTA, FQGNSA. The CDR3 has 12 residues.

There are a few counts of this clonotype. The rearrangement links TRBV11-2 to TRBJ2-7; no definite D call. The germline V gene encodes CDR1 SGHAT and CDR2 FQNNGV. With 7 bases removed from V and 0 bases from J, the gap between germline ends came to 16 bases. The CDR3 is 15 amino acids. CDR3 residues: CASNLEAGYSYEQYF. The DNA of the CDR3 is TGTGCCAGCAACCTCGAAGCCGGATACTCCTACGAGCAGTACTTC. The variable domain in full, completed from reference TRBV11-2 and TRBJ2-7, reads EAGVAQSPRYKIIEKRQSVAFWCNPISGHATLYWYQQILGQGPKLLIQFQNNGVVDDSQLPKDRFSAERLKGVDSTLKIQPAKLEDSAVYLCASNLEAGYSYEQYFGPGTRLTVT.

This clonotype was seen many times. The chain employs TRBV12-3 or TRBV12-4 and TRBJ2-5, with TRBD1 matching over 7 bases. The CDR3 has 14 amino acids. After removal of 2 bases from V and 4 bases from J, the junction contained 4 bases not matched to a gene. The CDR3 sequence: CASSLTGAIETQYF. DNA for the CDR3: TGTGCCAGCAGTTTAACAGGGGCGATAGAGACCCAGTACTTC.

The chain joins TRBV28 to TRBJ2-4, with a weak D call TRBD1 (5 bases). CDR3 size: 16 residues. CDR1 and CDR2 from the germline V gene are MDHEN and SYDVKM. The V end lost 1 base, the J end lost 4 bases, and 14 bases lay between the germline ends. CDR3 in DNA: TGTGCCAGCAGTTTATTTGGGCAGGGTGGAAAAAACATTCAGTACTTC. This codes for CASSLFGQGGKNIQYF.

V is TRBV30 and J is TRBJ2-1; a weak D match, TRBD1 (6 bases). CDR1 GTSNPN and CDR2 SVGIG come from the germline V gene (reference sequence). The ends were cut back, 2 bases at V and 9 bases at J, with 14 bases in the middle. This CDR3 is 13 amino acids long. The CDR3 here is CAWSTSTGGEQFF. The DNA of the CDR3 is TGTGCCTGGAGTACCTCGACAGGTGGTGAGCAGTTCTTC. Combining the CDR3 with reference TRBV30 and TRBJ2-1 gives the whole variable domain SQTIHQWPATLVQPVGSPLSLECTVEGTSNPNLYWYRQAAGRGLQLLFYSVGIGQISSEVPQNLSASRPQDRQFILSSKKLLLSDSGFYLCAWSTSTGGEQFFGPGTRLTVL.

CDR3 nucleotide sequence: TGTGCCAGCGCGATGGGGGTTGGTTCCTACGAGCAGTACTTC. This translates into CASAMGVGSYEQYF. The chain combines TRBV28 with TRBJ2-7; D possibly matches TRBD1 or TRBD2 (5 bases each). There are 14 residues in the CDR3. V lost 8 bases, J lost 1 base, and 15 bases lay in between. Germline V gene sequence: CDR1 MDHEN, CDR2 SYDVKM.

This clonotype has more than one count but fewer than ten. The chain links TRBV6-1 to TRBJ1-2, with 10 bases fitting TRBD1. This CDR3 has 17 amino acids. V shed 5 bases and J 3 bases; nucleotides not matched to a gene: 12. In germline, CDR1 is MNHNS, CDR2 SASEGT. The CDR3 region is CASSIRYTGTGDYGYTF. The DNA of the CDR3 is TGTGCCAGCAGTATACGCTATACCGGGACAGGGGACTATGGCTACACCTTC.

This chain connects TRBV5-1 to TRBJ2-5; perhaps D is TRBD1 or TRBD2 (5 bases each). With 3 bases removed from V and 1 base from J, the gap between germline ends came to 16 bases. The CDR3 extends over 16 amino acids. From germline, CDR1 is SGHRS and CDR2 YFSETQ. DNA for the CDR3: TGCGCCAGCAGCTGGCGTTCTTCGGGGACCCAAGAGACCCAGTACTTC. As protein: CASSWRSSGTQETQYF.

This clonotype was detected only a few times. This chain uses TRBV20-1 with TRBJ2-3; 7 bases line up with TRBD1. The J segment lost 2 bases and the V segment lost 6 bases, leaving 5 bases of the junction unmatched. CDR1 and CDR2 (germline): DFQATT, SNEGSKA (reference sequence). The CDR3 covers 13 residues. CDR3 protein: CSARTGHTDTQYF. The CDR3 DNA reads TGCAGTGCCCGGACAGGCCACACAGATACGCAGTATTTT.

This clonotype was picked up a small number of times. The V gene is TRBV5-1, the J gene TRBJ2-2; the D is unclear. The CDR3 extends over 16 amino acids. CDR1 and CDR2 (germline): SGHRS, YFSETQ. The V end lost 1 base, the J end lost 2 bases, and 12 bases lay between the germline ends. This CDR3 reads CASSLSWPLNTGELFF. In DNA form, the CDR3 reads TGCGCCAGCAGCTTGTCATGGCCCCTAAACACCGGGGAGCTGTTTTTT.

This clonotype appeared many times. The chain combines TRBV12-3 or TRBV12-4 with TRBJ2-1; TRBD1 matches at 8 bases. V lost 6 bases and J lost 7; bases outside the gene matches: 11. CDR3 size: 15 residues. The chain's CDR3 is CASSPGQGWMNEQFF. The CDR3 nucleotides are TGTGCCAGCAGCCCAGGACAGGGTTGGATGAATGAGCAGTTCTTC.

In the case of this clonotype: One junction end disagrees with the germline gene, perhaps due to a read error. V is TRBV13 and J is TRBJ1-1, with D possibly matching TRBD1 (6 bases). Germline V CDR1 and CDR2: PRHDT, FYEKMQ (reference sequence). The CDR3 is 12 residues long. This CDR3 is CAGSLGGGGAFF. The CDR3 DNA is TGTGCCGGCAGCTTGGGAGGGGGAGGAGCTTTCTTT.

This chain connects TRBV12-3 or TRBV12-4 to TRBJ2-2, with D uncertain. The CDR3 loop spans 16 amino acids. V was cut by 7 bases and J by 0 bases, with 15 bases left in between. CDR3 bases: TGTGCCAGCACTCCCGTTGAGGCACCGAACACCGGGGAGCTGTTTTTT. The encoded protein is CASTPVEAPNTGELFF.

The chain links TRBV6-2 or TRBV6-3 to TRBJ2-4, with TRBD2 as a possible D gene (6 bases). The CDR3 runs 12 residues. V lost 5 bases and J lost 9, with 11 bases in between. Germline V gene lookup returns CDR1 MNHEY and CDR2 SVGEGT. CDR3 sequence (DNA): TGTGCCAGCAGTGCGGGGCTCTTCATTCAGTACTTC. Encoded protein: CASSAGLFIQYF.